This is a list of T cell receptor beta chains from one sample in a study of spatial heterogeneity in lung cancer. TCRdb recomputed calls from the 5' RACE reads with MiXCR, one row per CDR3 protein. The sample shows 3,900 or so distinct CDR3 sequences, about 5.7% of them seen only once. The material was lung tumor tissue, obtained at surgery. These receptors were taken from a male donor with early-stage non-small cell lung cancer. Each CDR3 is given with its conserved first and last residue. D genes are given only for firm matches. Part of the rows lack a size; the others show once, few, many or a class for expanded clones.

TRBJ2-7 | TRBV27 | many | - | TGTGCCAGCAGTCCCTCCCAAGTTAACTACGAGCAGTACTTC | CASSPSQVNYEQYF
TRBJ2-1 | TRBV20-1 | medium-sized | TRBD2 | TGCAGTGCTAGAGCCATAGCGGGGGCCCGCTCCTACAATGAGCAGTTCTTC | CSARAIAGARSYNEQFF
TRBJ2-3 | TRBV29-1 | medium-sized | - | TGCAGCGTTTCCCACGGCACTAGCACAGATACGCAGTATTTT | CSVSHGTSTDTQYF
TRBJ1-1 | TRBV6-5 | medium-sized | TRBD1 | TGTGCCAGCAGTGCTAGGACAGGGGGCTTCACTGAAGCTTTCTTT | CASSARTGGFTEAFF
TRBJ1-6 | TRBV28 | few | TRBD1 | TGTGCCAGCAGCCTGGGACAGAGTAATTCACCCCTCCACTTT | CASSLGQSNSPLHF
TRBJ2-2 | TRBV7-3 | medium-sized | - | TGTGCCAGCAGCTTAAGCGCGATCACCGGGGAGCTGTTTTTT | CASSLSAITGELFF
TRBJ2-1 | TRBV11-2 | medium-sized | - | TGTGCCAGCAGCCCCGAAACAGGGAGCTCCTACAATGAGCAGTTCTTC | CASSPETGSSYNEQFF
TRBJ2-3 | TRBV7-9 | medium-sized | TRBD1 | TGTGCCAGCAGCTTAAGAGGTGGGACAGGGGTTACAGATACGCAGTATTTT | CASSLRGGTGVTDTQYF
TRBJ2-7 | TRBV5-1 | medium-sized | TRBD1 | TGCGCCAGCAGCTTGGGGCCAGGGGGCTCCTACGAGCAGTACTTC | CASSLGPGGSYEQYF
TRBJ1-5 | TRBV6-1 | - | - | TGTGCCAACATGCCGGGACCTTTTAATCAGCCCCAACATTTT | CANMPGPFNQPQHF
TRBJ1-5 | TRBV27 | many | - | TGTGCCAGCAGTTTAATGGGCCGCAATCAGCCCCAGCATTTT | CASSLMGRNQPQHF
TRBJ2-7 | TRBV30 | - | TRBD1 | TGTGCCTGGAGTTCCGGAACAGGGGTCTCGGACGAGCAGTACTTC | CAWSSGTGVSDEQYF
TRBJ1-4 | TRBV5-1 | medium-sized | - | TGCGCCAGCGCTCCGGGAGGGGAGGAAAAACTGTTTTTT | CASAPGGEEKLFF
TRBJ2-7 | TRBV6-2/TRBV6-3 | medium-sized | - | TGTGCCAGCAGATTAAACGGGGCGGTCTCCTACGAGCAGTACTTC | CASRLNGAVSYEQYF
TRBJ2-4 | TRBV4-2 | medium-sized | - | TGTGCCAGCAGCCACAAACAAGGAGGGGATCTAAACATTCAGTACTTC | CASSHKQGGDLNIQYF
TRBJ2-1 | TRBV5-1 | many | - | TGCGCCAGCAGCTTCTCAGGGCCCTCCAATGAGCAGTTCTTC | CASSFSGPSNEQFF
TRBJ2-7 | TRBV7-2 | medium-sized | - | TGTGCCAGCAGCTTAGACTCTACCTACGAGCAGTACTTC | CASSLDSTYEQYF
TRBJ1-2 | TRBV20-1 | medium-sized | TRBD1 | TGCAGTGCTGCCTCCTTACAGGGGGTTAGCTATGGCTACACCTTC | CSAASLQGVSYGYTF
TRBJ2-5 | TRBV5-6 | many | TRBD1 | TGTGCCAGCAGCCCTGGGACAGGGGGCAGGGGAGAGACCCAGTACTTC | CASSPGTGGRGETQYF
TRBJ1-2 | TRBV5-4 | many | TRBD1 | TGTGCCAGCAGCTTGGACAGGGGATTCTATGGCTACACCTTC | CASSLDRGFYGYTF
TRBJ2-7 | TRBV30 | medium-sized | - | TGTGCCTGGAGTCTCAAAGGCCTGGCGTACTTC | CAWSLKGLAYF
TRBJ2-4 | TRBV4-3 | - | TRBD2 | TGCGCCAGCAGCCAGGGGGCGGGGGGAAAAAACATTCAGTACTTC | CASSQGAGGKNIQYF
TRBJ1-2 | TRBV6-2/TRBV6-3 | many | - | TGTGCCAGCACCAACAGATATGGCTACACCTTC | CASTNRYGYTF
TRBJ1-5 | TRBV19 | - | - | TGTGCCAGTAAGTCAGGGGCGACTGTGCCGCCCCAGCATTTT | CASKSGATVPPQHF
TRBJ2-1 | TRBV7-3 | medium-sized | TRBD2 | TGTGCCAGCAGCTTGACTAGCGGGGGAAATGAGCAGTTCTTC | CASSLTSGGNEQFF
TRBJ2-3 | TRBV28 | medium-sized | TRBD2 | TGTGCCAGCAGTTTCGCGGGAGGGCCGACAGATACGCAGTATTTT | CASSFAGGPTDTQYF
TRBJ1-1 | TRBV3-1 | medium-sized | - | TGTGCCAGCAGCCAAGGAAGAGTTTGGGAAAGGAGCACTGAAGCTTTCTTT | CASSQGRVWERSTEAFF
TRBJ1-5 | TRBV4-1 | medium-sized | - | TGCGCCAGCAGCCAGGCTTCTCATCAGCCCCAGCATTTT | CASSQASHQPQHF
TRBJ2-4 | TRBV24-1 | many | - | TGTCTCAAATCGACAGGGTTTGGCCGGCCGGAGGGGTTC | CLKSTGFGRPEGF
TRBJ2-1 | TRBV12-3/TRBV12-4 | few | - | TGTGCCAGCAGTTTAAATATGGGGCGCAACAATGAGCAGTTCTTC | CASSLNMGRNNEQFF
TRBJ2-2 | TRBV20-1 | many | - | TGCAGTGCTAGAGATTTAACTATGGGGGGGGAGCTGTTTTTT | CSARDLTMGGELFF
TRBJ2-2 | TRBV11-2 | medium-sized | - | TGTGCCAGCACCGCGGGGGCCGGCACCGGGGAGCTGTTTTTT | CASTAGAGTGELFF
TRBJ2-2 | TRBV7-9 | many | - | TGTGCCAGCAGCTTAAGAATGGGTCCCGGGGAGCTGTTTTTT | CASSLRMGPGELFF
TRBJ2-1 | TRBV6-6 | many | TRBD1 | TGTGCCAGCAGTTACGACAGGGGTTTCGAGCAGTTCTTC | CASSYDRGFEQFF
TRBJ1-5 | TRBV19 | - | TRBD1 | TGTGCCAGTAGTATAGGACAGGGGAGACGTAGAAATCAGCCCCAGCATTTT | CASSIGQGRRRNQPQHF
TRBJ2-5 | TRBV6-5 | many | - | TGTGCCAGCACCCCTGGGTGGGGCAGGGGCCAACAAGAGACCCAGTACTTC | CASTPGWGRGQQETQYF
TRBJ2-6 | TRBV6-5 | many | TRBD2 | TGTGCCAGCGGACGGGGCGGGAGGGCCTCTGGGGCCAACGTCCTGACTTTC | CASGRGGRASGANVLTF
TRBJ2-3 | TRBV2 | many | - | TGTGCCAGCAAAAAAGCAGATACGCAGTATTTT | CASKKADTQYF
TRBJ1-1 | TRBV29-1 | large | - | TGCAGCGTTGTAGGCACTGAAGCTTTCTTT | CSVVGTEAFF
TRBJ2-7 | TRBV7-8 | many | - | TGTGCCAGCAGCCCCTCGACCCACTACGAGCAGTACTTC | CASSPSTHYEQYF
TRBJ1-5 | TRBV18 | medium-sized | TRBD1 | TGTGCCAGCTCACCCCCCGCACATTCAGGGGGAAGGCAGCCCCAGCATTTT | CASSPPAHSGGRQPQHF
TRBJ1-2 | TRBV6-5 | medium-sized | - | TGTGCCAGCAGGGGAATTAACTATGGCTACACCTTC | CASRGINYGYTF
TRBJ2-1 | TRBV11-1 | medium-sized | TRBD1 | TGTGCCAGCAGCTCCAGGGGGATGAGAGCCAACAATGAGCAGTTCTTC | CASSSRGMRANNEQFF
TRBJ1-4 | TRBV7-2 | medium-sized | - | TGTGCCAGCAGGGGGTCATTGGCTGGTGAAAAACTGTTTTTT | CASRGSLAGEKLFF
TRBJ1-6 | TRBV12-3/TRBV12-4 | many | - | TGTGCCAGCAGTCCGCGGCGGGGGTTTAATTCACCCCTCCACTTT | CASSPRRGFNSPLHF
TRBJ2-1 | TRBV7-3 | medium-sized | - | TGTGCCAGCAGCTTAACTAGCTTGAATGAGCAGTTCTTC | CASSLTSLNEQFF
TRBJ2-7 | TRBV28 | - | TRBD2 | TGTGCCAGCAGTTTAAGGACTAGTGACGAGCAGTACTTC | CASSLRTSDEQYF
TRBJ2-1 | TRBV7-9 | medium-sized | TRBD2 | TGTGCCAGCAGCTTAGGTCAACTAGCGGACGACAATGAGCAGTTCTTC | CASSLGQLADDNEQFF
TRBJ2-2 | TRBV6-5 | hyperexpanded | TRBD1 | TGTGCCAGCAGTCGGGACAGGACGCCCGCGAACACCGGGGAGCTGTTTTTT | CASSRDRTPANTGELFF